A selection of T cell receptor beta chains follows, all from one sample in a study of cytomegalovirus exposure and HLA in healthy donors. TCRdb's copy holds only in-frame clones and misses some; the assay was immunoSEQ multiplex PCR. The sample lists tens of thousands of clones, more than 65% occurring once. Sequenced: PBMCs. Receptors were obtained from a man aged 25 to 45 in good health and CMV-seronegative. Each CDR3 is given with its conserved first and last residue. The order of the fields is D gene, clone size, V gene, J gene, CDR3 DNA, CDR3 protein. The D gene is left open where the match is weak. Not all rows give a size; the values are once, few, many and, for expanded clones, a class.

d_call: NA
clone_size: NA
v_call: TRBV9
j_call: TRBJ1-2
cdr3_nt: TGTGCCAGCAAGGGGGTTTCTAACTATGGCTACACCTTC
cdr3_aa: CASKGVSNYGYTF

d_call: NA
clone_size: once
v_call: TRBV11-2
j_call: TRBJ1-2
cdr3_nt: TGTGCCAGCAGCTTATTACCGGTGTATGGCTACACCTTC
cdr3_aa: CASSLLPVYGYTF

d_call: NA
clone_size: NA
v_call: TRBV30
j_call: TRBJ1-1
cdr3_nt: TGTGCCAGAGTTGGTCGGACTGAAGCTTTCTTT
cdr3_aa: CARVGRTEAFF

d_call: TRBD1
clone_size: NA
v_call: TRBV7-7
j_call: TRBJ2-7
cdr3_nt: TGTGCTAGCAGCCAAGGGCCGGGACAGGGTGGCGAGCAGTACTTC
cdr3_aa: CASSQGPGQGGEQYF

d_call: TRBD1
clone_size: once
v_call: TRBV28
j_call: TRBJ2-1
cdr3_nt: TGTGCCAGCAGTTTAGTAGGGGACAGGAGGGCGGATGAGCAGTTCTTC
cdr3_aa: CASSLVGDRRADEQFF

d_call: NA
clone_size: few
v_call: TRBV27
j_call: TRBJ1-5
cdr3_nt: TGTGCCAGCAGTTCCCGGACAGGCAATCAGCCCCAGCATTTT
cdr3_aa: CASSSRTGNQPQHF

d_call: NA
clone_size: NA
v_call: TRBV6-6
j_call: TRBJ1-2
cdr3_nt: TGTGCCAGCAGTTACCCTCAGGGTAACTATGGCTACACCTTC
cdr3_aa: CASSYPQGNYGYTF

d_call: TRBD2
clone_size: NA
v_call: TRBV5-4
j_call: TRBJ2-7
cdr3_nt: TGTGCCAGCAGCTACCTGGCGGGGGAATGGTACGAGCAGTACTTC
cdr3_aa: CASSYLAGEWYEQYF

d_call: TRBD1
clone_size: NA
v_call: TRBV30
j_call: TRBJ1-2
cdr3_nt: TGTGCCTGGAGCGAAATAGGACAGGGAATTAACTATGGCTACACCTTC
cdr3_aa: CAWSEIGQGINYGYTF

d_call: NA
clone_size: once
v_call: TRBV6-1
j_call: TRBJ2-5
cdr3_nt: TGTGCCAGCAGTGAAGGTGCAGGGCGGCAAGAGACCCAGTACTTC
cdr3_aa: CASSEGAGRQETQYF

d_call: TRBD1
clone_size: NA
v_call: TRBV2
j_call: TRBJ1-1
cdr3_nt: TGTGCCAGCAGTCCCAAGGGGGCTTACACTGAAGCTTTCTTT
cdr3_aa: CASSPKGAYTEAFF

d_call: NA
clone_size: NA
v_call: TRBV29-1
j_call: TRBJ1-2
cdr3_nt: TGCAGCGTAGATGACCGACGGGGTCTCGTAGGCGGCTACACCTTC
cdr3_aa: CSVDDRRGLVGGYTF

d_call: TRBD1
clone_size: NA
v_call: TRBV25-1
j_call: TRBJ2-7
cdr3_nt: TGTGCCAGCAGTGAACCCGGGGACAGGGGGGGCGAGCAGTACTTC
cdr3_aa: CASSEPGDRGGEQYF

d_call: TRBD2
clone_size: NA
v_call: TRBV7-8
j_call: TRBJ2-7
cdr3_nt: TGTGCCAGCAGCTCCTACGCGGGGGGTTCCTACGAGCAGTACTTC
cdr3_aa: CASSSYAGGSYEQYF

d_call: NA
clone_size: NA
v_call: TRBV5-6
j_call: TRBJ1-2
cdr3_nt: TGTGCCAGCAGCTACTACCGGGACTTCGAACTCTATGGCTACACCTTC
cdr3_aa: CASSYYRDFELYGYTF

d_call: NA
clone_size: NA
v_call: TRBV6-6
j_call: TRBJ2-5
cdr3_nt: TGTGCCAGCAGCCGGGGGACCCAGTACTTC
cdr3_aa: CASSRGTQYF